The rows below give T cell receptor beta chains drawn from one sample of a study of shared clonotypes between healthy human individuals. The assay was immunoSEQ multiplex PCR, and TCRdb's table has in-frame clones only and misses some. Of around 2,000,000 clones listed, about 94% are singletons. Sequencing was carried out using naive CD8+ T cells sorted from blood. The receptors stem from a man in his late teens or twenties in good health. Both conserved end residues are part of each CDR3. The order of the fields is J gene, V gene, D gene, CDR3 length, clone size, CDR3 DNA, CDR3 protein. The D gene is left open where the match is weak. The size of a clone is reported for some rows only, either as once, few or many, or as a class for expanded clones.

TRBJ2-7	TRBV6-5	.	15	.	TGTGCCAGCAGTTACTCGGAGAGGCCGACCTACGAGCAGTACTTC	CASSYSERPTYEQYF
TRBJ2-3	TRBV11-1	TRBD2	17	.	TGTGCCAGCAGCTTAGGGACTAGCGGGGGGGCCACAGATACGCAGTATTTT	CASSLGTSGGATDTQYF
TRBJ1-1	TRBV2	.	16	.	TGTGCCAGCAGTGTGGAACAGGGTATCGGGGGGACTGAAGCTTTCTTT	CASSVEQGIGGTEAFF
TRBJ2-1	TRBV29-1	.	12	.	TGCAGCGTTCCGACAGGTTACAATGAGCAGTTCTTC	CSVPTGYNEQFF
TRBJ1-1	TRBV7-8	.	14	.	TGTGCCAGCAGCCCGGAAGGGCCGGACACTGAAGCTTTCTTT	CASSPEGPDTEAFF
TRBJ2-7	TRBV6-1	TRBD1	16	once	TGTGCCAGCAGTGAGACTTTGGGGACAGGGATTTACGAGCAGTACTTC	CASSETLGTGIYEQYF
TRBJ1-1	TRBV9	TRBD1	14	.	TGTGCCAGCACCTCCGGGACAGGGAGTTTCGGGGCTTTCTTT	CASTSGTGSFGAFF
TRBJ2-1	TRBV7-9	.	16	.	TGTGCCAGCAGCTTAAAGATTGCTAGCAGTTACAATGAGCAGTTCTTC	CASSLKIASSYNEQFF
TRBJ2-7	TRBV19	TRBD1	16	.	TGTGCCAGTAGTATAGGTGGGACAGGGGTCTTCTACGAGCAGTACTTC	CASSIGGTGVFYEQYF
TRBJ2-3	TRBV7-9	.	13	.	TGTGCCTCGGGACTGGCGTCCACAGATACGCAGTATTTT	CASGLASTDTQYF
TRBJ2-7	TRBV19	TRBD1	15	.	TGTGCCAGTAGTGCCCGGACAGGTGGTTATTACGAGCAGTACTTC	CASSARTGGYYEQYF